Listed here are 18 T cell receptor beta chains from one sample, sequenced in a study of T cell responses to AZD1222 COVID-19 vaccine. TCRdb keeps only in-frame clones here, not all; method: immunoSEQ multiplex PCR. The sample consists of approximately 150,000 clones, about 92% of them appearing once. The specimen comprised peripheral blood, sampled on day 0 of AZD1222 vaccination. The receptors originated from an adult in good health.

The V and J genes are TRBV5-1 and TRBJ2-7, with TRBD1 matching 8 bases. V trimming: 0 bases; J trimming: 3 bases; junction bases outside the gene matches: 5. Germline CDR1 reads SGHRS; CDR2 reads YFSETQ. CDR3 length: 15 amino acids. The CDR3 spells CASSLGTGILYEQYF. The CDR3 bases are TGCGCCAGCAGCTTGGGGACAGGGATCCTCTACGAGCAGTACTTC. Drawing the rest from reference TRBV5-1 and TRBJ2-7, the complete variable domain is KAGVTQTPRYLIKTRGQQVTLSCSPISGHRSVSWYQQTPGQGLQFLFEYFSETQRNKGNFPGRFSGRQFSNSRSEMNVSTLELGDSALYLCASSLGTGILYEQYFGPGTRLTVT.

V gene TRBV28 combines with J gene TRBJ1-2; tentative D call: TRBD1 (5 bases). The CDR3 sequence is 12 residues long. Trimming stripped 5 bases from V and 4 bases from J, with 8 bases between. The germline V gene encodes CDR1 MDHEN and CDR2 SYDVKM. The CDR3 protein is CASSNGGYGYTF. Written as DNA, the CDR3 is TGTGCCAGCAGTAATGGGGGCTATGGCTACACCTTC.

The rearrangement joins TRBV5-1 to TRBJ2-3, with 8 bases aligning to TRBD1. The V and J ends lost 0 bases and 3 bases, in that order; junction bases with no gene match: 3. CDR1 is SGHRS, CDR2 YFSETQ, per germline. The CDR3 is made up of 15 amino acids. This CDR3 reads CASSLGQGRTDTQYF. The CDR3 region has the DNA TGCGCCAGCAGCTTGGGACAGGGGAGGACAGATACGCAGTATTTT.

The chain's CDR3 is CASSPIRDYVPGELFF. CDR3 nucleotide sequence: TGTGCCAGCAGCCCAATTCGGGACTACGTACCCGGGGAGCTGTTTTTT. The chain has TRBV7-9 and TRBJ2-2; 7 positions match TRBD2. This CDR3 region has 16 residues. The germline gives CDR1 SEHNR, CDR2 FQNEAQ (reference sequence). The ends lost 5 bases at V and 6 bases at J; junction bases unmatched: 12.

The V gene is TRBV11-2, the J gene TRBJ2-7; D gene uncertain. The V gene's germline CDR1 is SGHAT and CDR2 FQNNGV. V dropped 5 bases and J dropped 0 bases, with 5 bases sitting between them. This CDR3 has 12 amino acids. CDR3 bases: TGTGCCAGCAGCCCGCTCTCCTACGAGCAGTACTTC. This codes for CASSPLSYEQYF.

V and J are TRBV11-2 and TRBJ1-4; the D is unclear. Trimming pared 7 bases from V and 0 bases from J, leaving 9 bases between. CDR1 and CDR2 from the germline V gene are SGHAT and FQNNGV. The CDR3 loop spans 14 amino acids. The CDR3, as DNA: TGTGCCAGCAACGATATTACAACTAATGAAAAACTGTTTTTT. This gives the protein CASNDITTNEKLFF.

The chain is built from TRBV5-1 and TRBJ1-3; weak D call: TRBD1 (5 bases). The CDR3 runs 13 residues. Looked up from germline, CDR1 is SGHRS and CDR2 is YFSETQ. V lost 6 bases and J lost 3, with 10 bases in between. The CDR3 DNA is TGCGCCAGCATGGGGGATCTTGGAAACACCATATATTTT. This codes for CASMGDLGNTIYF.

The J gene is TRBJ1-1, the V gene TRBV5-5; D is undetermined. The germline CDR1 and CDR2 sequences are SGHKS and YYEKEE (reference sequence). V lost 0 bases, J lost 10 bases, and 10 bases lay in between. This CDR3 region has 12 residues. CDR3 bases: TGTGCCAGCAGCTTGGTGGTGGGTCGAGCTTTCTTT. Translating it yields CASSLVVGRAFF.

J is TRBJ2-5 and V is TRBV15; 10 bases are shared with TRBD1. V was pared by 2 bases and J by 2 bases, with 11 bases of the junction left unmatched. Germline CDR1 LNHNV, CDR2 YYDKDF (reference sequence). The CDR3 is 18 residues long. DNA for the CDR3: TGTGCCACCAGCAGACAGCAATCCGGGACAGGGGTACAAGAGACCCAGTACTTC. Its protein is CATSRQQSGTGVQETQYF.

The chain joins TRBV2 to TRBJ1-6, with D perhaps matching TRBD1 (5 bases). Germline V CDR1 and CDR2: SNHLY, FYNNEI. There are 15 residues in the CDR3. Trimming removed 4 bases at V and 4 bases at J, with 11 bases between. CDR3 DNA: TGTGCCAGCAGTGGGCAGGGTCTTTATAATTCACCCCTCCACTTT. This codes for CASSGQGLYNSPLHF.

The V call is TRBV29-1, the J call TRBJ2-1; D remains ambiguous. The CDR3 has 17 residues. CDR1 is SQVTM and CDR2 is ANQGSEA in the germline V gene. V lost 2 bases and J 1 base, leaving 18 bases between the germline ends. The CDR3 region has the DNA TGCAGCGTTGAATATGCACTGATAGGGATTTCCTACAATGAGCAGTTCTTC. Its translation: CSVEYALIGISYNEQFF.

The rearrangement joins TRBV7-2 to TRBJ1-1; unclear D gene. Germline CDR1 and CDR2: SGHTA and FQGNSA. V was pared by 5 bases and J by 11 bases, with 27 bases between. The CDR3 sequence is 16 residues long. This chain's CDR3 is CASSKQTTIPETMAFF. The CDR3 nucleotides read TGTGCCAGCAGCAAACAGACTACCATTCCTGAAACGATGGCTTTCTTT.

This chain joins TRBV5-4 and TRBJ1-1, with 7 bases lining up with TRBD1. Per the germline V gene, CDR1 is SGHNT and CDR2 is YYREEE (reference sequence). Unmatched junction bases numbered 9, after V lost 4 bases and J lost 3 bases. CDR3 length: 15 residues. The chain's CDR3 is CASSRGTEPYTEAFF. Written as DNA, the CDR3 is TGTGCCAGCAGCCGGGGGACAGAACCATACACTGAAGCTTTCTTT.

V usage is TRBV5-1 and J usage is TRBJ1-2; 7 nucleotides match TRBD1. Per germline, CDR1 SGHRS and CDR2 YFSETQ. Germline trimming cut 4 bases from V and 3 bases from J; bases unmatched to any gene: 6. The CDR3 runs to 14 residues. CDR3 sequence reads: CASSMTGPDYGYTF. The CDR3 DNA reads as TGCGCCAGCAGCATGACAGGGCCAGACTATGGCTACACCTTC.

V gene TRBV29-1 combines with J gene TRBJ1-1; no definite D call. This CDR3 spans 13 amino acids. With 4 bases removed from V and 0 bases from J, the gap between germline ends came to 9 bases. Germline V CDR1 and CDR2: SQVTM, ANQGSEA. For the CDR3, the DNA is TGCAGCGTTGTTCGGCCCCTGAACACTGAAGCTTTCTTT. Translated, it gives CSVVRPLNTEAFF.

The V call is TRBV18, the J call TRBJ1-2; D is ambiguous. The V gene lost 3 bases and the J gene lost 8 bases, with 13 bases spanning the gap. The germline CDR1 and CDR2 sequences are KGHSH and LQKENI. CDR3 length equals 13 residues. The CDR3 DNA reads TGTGCCAGCTCACCCGCGACCGGGAGCGGCTACACCTTC. The encoded protein is CASSPATGSGYTF.

This chain connects TRBV28 to TRBJ2-1; 9 positions agree with TRBD1. This CDR3 region has 15 residues. The V gene end was trimmed by 6 bases and the J gene end by 2 bases; junction bases not matched to a gene: 5. Germline values: CDR1 MDHEN, CDR2 SYDVKM. The CDR3 protein is CASSMGQGAYNEQFF. CDR3 in DNA: TGTGCCAGCAGCATGGGACAGGGAGCCTACAATGAGCAGTTCTTC.

This clone turned up a few times. The chain has TRBV12-3 or TRBV12-4 and TRBJ1-5; no reliable D call. The V gene lost 4 bases and the J gene lost 4 bases, with 8 bases spanning the gap. This CDR3 contains 13 residues. CDR3 DNA sequence: TGTGCCAGCAGTTACGGGGAGAATCAGCCCCAGCATTTT. Translated: CASSYGENQPQHF.